This TCR beta chain is from a study of cytomegalovirus exposure and HLA in healthy donors. It was with 60 Vbeta and 13 Jbeta primers that the PCR ran. Only in-frame clones appear in the TCRdb table, and some are missing; sequencing was by immunoSEQ multiplex PCR. Of about 160,000 clones in the sample, 70% to 80% were seen once. Germline CDR1 SQVTM, CDR2 ANQGSEA. V lost 4 bases, J lost 4 bases, and 6 bases stayed unmatched. This CDR3 region has 14 residues. This rearrangement joins TRBV29-1 to TRBJ1-5; 8 nucleotides align to TRBD1. This TCR was recovered from a male donor in good health and CMV-seronegative. Sequenced input: PBMCs. CDR3 nucleotides: TGCAGCGTTGGGCCGGGACAGGCAAATCAGCCCCAGCATTTT. Translated: CSVGPGQANQPQHF.